The 31 T cell receptor beta chains listed next were all sequenced from one sample in a study of cytomegalovirus exposure and HLA in healthy donors. The PCR contained 60 Vbeta and 13 Jbeta primers. TCRdb's table, derived via immunoSEQ multiplex PCR, lists solely in-frame clones and lacks some. Among 140,000 to 150,000 clones listed, more than 75% were seen once. Sequenced input: PBMCs. The receptors derive from a female donor in good health and CMV-seronegative.

This chain uses TRBV11-2 with TRBJ1-1, with D uncertain. CDR1 and CDR2 from the germline V gene are SGHAT and FQNNGV. Trimming cost V 1 base and J 11 bases, with 11 bases left between them. This CDR3 contains 12 residues. CDR3 residues: CASSLVTATAFF. CDR3 sequence (DNA): TGTGCCAGCAGCTTAGTTACAGCAACTGCTTTCTTT.

The chain links TRBV11-2 to TRBJ2-5, with 16 nucleotides matching TRBD2. V was pared by 5 bases and J by 3 bases, with 12 bases of the junction left unmatched. This CDR3 spans 19 amino acids. The germline gives CDR1 SGHAT, CDR2 FQNNGV. For the CDR3, the DNA is TGTGCCAGCAGCCCCCCCGGGACTAGCGGGAGGGAGACGAAAGAGACCCAGTACTTC. As protein: CASSPPGTSGRETKETQYF.

V and J are TRBV7-6 and TRBJ1-6; D is unresolved. The CDR3 length is 17 residues. Germline V gene lookup returns CDR1 SGHVS and CDR2 FNYEAQ. V was shortened by 3 bases and J by 0 bases, with 12 bases between the two germline ends. The CDR3 coding sequence is TGTGCCAGCAGCTTCTCGATTCGGGGCTCCTATAATTCACCCCTCCACTTT. Its protein product is CASSFSIRGSYNSPLHF.

V usage is TRBV30 and J usage is TRBJ2-1, with TRBD2 matching 10 bases. The CDR3 contains 17 residues. Losses at the gene ends were 0 bases for V and 0 bases for J; bases not matched to a gene: 5. CDR1 and CDR2 (germline): GTSNPN, SVGIG (reference sequence). The DNA of the CDR3 is TGTGCCTGGAGTGTACGGGCTAGCGGGAGCTCCTACAATGAGCAGTTCTTC. This gives the protein CAWSVRASGSSYNEQFF.

This chain links TRBV11-1 with TRBJ2-3; the D gene is possibly TRBD2 (5 bases). This CDR3 is built from 13 residues. Germline V gene lookup returns CDR1 SGHAT and CDR2 FQDESV (reference sequence). V was trimmed by 1 base and J by 11 bases, leaving 13 bases between them. CDR3 in DNA: TGTGCCAGCAGCTTAGTCGGGGATTACGAGCAGTATTTT. It encodes CASSLVGDYEQYF.

This chain uses TRBV5-4 with TRBJ2-2; maybe TRBD2 (6 bases). The CDR3 sequence is 14 residues long. In germline, CDR1 is SGHNT, CDR2 YYREEE (reference sequence). V was pared by 4 bases and J by 7 bases, with 14 bases between. CDR3 sequence (DNA): TGTGCCAGCAGCACACTAGTGGGGGGCGGGGAGCTGTTTTTT. Encoded protein: CASSTLVGGGELFF.

Points on this clone: Other nucleotide sequences from this sample produce the same CDR3. The chain joins TRBV27 to TRBJ2-2, with D hard to call. Trimming cost V 5 bases and J 0 bases, with 4 bases left between them. Germline lookup yields CDR1 MNHEY and CDR2 SMNVEV (reference sequence). This CDR3 contains 13 residues. CDR3 nucleotide sequence: TGTGCCAGCAGTCCCACGAACACCGGGGAGCTGTTTTTT. Amino acids: CASSPTNTGELFF.

This chain connects TRBV29-1 to TRBJ2-1; 8 bases are a match to TRBD1. The germline gives CDR1 SQVTM, CDR2 ANQGSEA. CDR3 length equals 13 residues. V shed 7 bases and J 0 bases; nucleotides not matched to a gene: 2. In DNA form, the CDR3 reads TGCAGCGGAACAGGGGGCTCCTACAATGAGCAGTTCTTC. Its translation: CSGTGGSYNEQFF.

This rearrangement joins TRBV6-6 to TRBJ1-2; no clear D gene. CDR1 and CDR2 (germline): MNHNY, SVGAGI (reference sequence). The ends were cut back, 5 bases at V and 4 bases at J, with 11 bases in the middle. The CDR3 length is 13 residues. CDR3 bases: TGTGCCAGCAGTGTCAGTCCTGCCTATGGCTACACCTTC. This codes for CASSVSPAYGYTF.

The chain couples TRBV4-3 to TRBJ2-5; D is perhaps TRBD2 (5 bases). The CDR3 contains 14 residues. Trimming stripped 1 base from V and 5 bases from J, with 11 bases between. Germline V gene sequence: CDR1 LGHNA, CDR2 YSLEER. CDR3 sequence (DNA): TGCGCCAGCAGCCAAGGCGGGCCCGGGGAGACCCAGTACTTC. Translated, it gives CASSQGGPGETQYF.

In this sample, this clone turned up once. The V gene is TRBV27, the J gene TRBJ2-1, with 9 bases aligning to TRBD1. Germline CDR1 MNHEY, CDR2 SMNVEV (reference sequence). The CDR3 is made up of 15 amino acids. V dropped 4 bases and J dropped 5; count of bases not matched to a gene: 6. The CDR3 loop reads CASSSGTGWDNEQFF. CDR3 DNA sequence: TGTGCCAGCAGTTCAGGGACAGGGTGGGACAATGAGCAGTTCTTC.

The genes are TRBV7-8 and TRBJ1-1; the match to TRBD1 covers 8 bases. The CDR3 has 13 amino acids. V dropped 2 bases and J dropped 9; count of bases not matched to a gene: 5. CDR1 and CDR2 from the germline V gene are SGHVS and FQNEAQ. CDR3 region: CASSLPGGAQAFF. DNA for the CDR3: TGTGCCAGCAGCTTACCAGGGGGCGCGCAAGCTTTCTTT.

V usage is TRBV15 and J usage is TRBJ2-7; 9 bases are a match to TRBD2. The tail of the sequence fits TRBJ2-5 better, so the J call may be wrong. The germline V gene has CDR1 LNHNV and CDR2 YYDKDF (reference sequence). This CDR3 is built from 14 residues. The CDR3 protein is CATSWRGGQETQYF. Here the CDR3 DNA reads TGTGCCACCAGCTGGCGGGGGGGTCAAGAGACCCAGTACTTC.

The chain links TRBV5-8 to TRBJ1-6; 7 nucleotides align to TRBD1. V lost 4 bases to trimming and J lost 9 bases; unmatched junction nucleotides: 4. The CDR3 covers 13 residues. The germline V gene has CDR1 SGHTS and CDR2 YDEGEE. The CDR3 DNA reads TGTGCCAGCAGCGTAAACAGGGGTTCACCCCTCCACTTT. Residues: CASSVNRGSPLHF.

This chain links TRBV19 with TRBJ2-2, with a weak D call TRBD1 (6 bases). The CDR3 has 15 residues. The germline V gene has CDR1 LNHDA and CDR2 SQIVND (reference sequence). V lost 3 bases, J lost 6 bases, and 14 bases lay in between. The chain's CDR3 is CASSITGHGAGELFF. For the CDR3, the DNA is TGTGCCAGTAGTATCACAGGGCATGGGGCCGGGGAGCTGTTTTTT.

The rearrangement joins TRBV5-1 to TRBJ2-2; TRBD2 is a possible D gene (5 bases). Germline V gene lookup returns CDR1 SGHRS and CDR2 YFSETQ. CDR3 length: 13 amino acids. The V end was cut by 4 bases, the J end by 5 bases, with 9 bases between. For the CDR3, the DNA is TGCGCCAGCAGCACCGGAGGAACCGGGGAGCTGTTTTTT. Residues: CASSTGGTGELFF.

This clone was observed a few times. This chain connects TRBV28 to TRBJ1-5, with 7 bases lining up with TRBD1. Germline CDR1 is MDHEN and CDR2 is SYDVKM. There are 13 residues in the CDR3. J was trimmed by 4 bases and V by 11 bases; bases with no gene match: 8. The CDR3 here is CAGGTVGNQPQHF. The DNA for the CDR3 is TGTGCCGGAGGGACAGTTGGAAATCAGCCCCAGCATTTT.

The chain is built from TRBV30 and TRBJ2-2; D uncertain. The length of the CDR3 is 18 residues. Germline V gives CDR1 GTSNPN, CDR2 SVGIG (reference sequence). Trimming removed 4 bases at V and 6 bases at J, with 27 bases between. CDR3 DNA sequence: TGTGCCTGGACCGGCTGGAGTGGCATTCCGATCCATCCCGGGGAGCTGTTTTTT. This translates into CAWTGWSGIPIHPGELFF.

The rearrangement links TRBV19 to TRBJ1-3, with D perhaps matching TRBD1 (5 bases). Germline CDR1 LNHDA, CDR2 SQIVND (reference sequence). V was shortened by 4 bases and J by 6 bases, with 10 bases between the two germline ends. This CDR3 region has 13 residues. As DNA, the CDR3 is TGTGCCAGTAGTAGACAGAATGAAAACACCATATATTTT. Its protein product is CASSRQNENTIYF.

This chain links TRBV7-2 with TRBJ1-5; D is unresolved. Germline V gives CDR1 SGHTA, CDR2 FQGNSA. V was pared by 5 bases and J by 5 bases, with 13 bases between. The CDR3 consists of 14 residues. The CDR3 here is CASSRYWRDQPQHF. DNA of the CDR3: TGTGCCAGCAGCCGATATTGGAGGGATCAGCCCCAGCATTTT.

CDR3 DNA sequence: TGTGCCAGCAGCGTAGGGAGCGGGAGGACGTACAATGAGCAGTTCTTC. This gives the protein CASSVGSGRTYNEQFF. V is TRBV9 and J is TRBJ2-1, with 9 positions matching TRBD2. Trimming cost V 0 bases and J 4 bases; bases outside gene matches: 5. CDR1 and CDR2 (germline): SGDLS, YYNGEE. The CDR3 runs to 16 residues.

The chain couples TRBV5-1 to TRBJ2-7; 8 bases are shared with TRBD1. CDR1 is SGHRS, CDR2 YFSETQ, per germline. Trimming took 3 bases from V and 7 from J; bases not matched to a gene: 6. The CDR3 is made up of 13 amino acids. The CDR3 DNA reads as TGCGCCAGCAGCTCCGGACAGGGCCGAGAGCAGTACTTC. Amino acid sequence: CASSSGQGREQYF.

The chain has TRBV5-6 and TRBJ1-1; no firm D call. V lost 0 bases, J lost 4 bases, and 13 bases lay in between. The CDR3 runs 15 residues. From germline, CDR1 is SGHDT and CDR2 YYEEEE. CDR3 in DNA: TGTGCCAGCAGCTTGGCCGGGATCTACCCCACTGAAGCTTTCTTT. Translating it yields CASSLAGIYPTEAFF.

The rearrangement uses TRBV27 and TRBJ2-7; 7 bases fit TRBD1. V lost 5 bases and J lost 5; bases outside the gene matches: 15. CDR3 length: 16 amino acids. Germline CDR1 and CDR2: MNHEY and SMNVEV (reference sequence). The CDR3: CASSPGQLSRGDEQYF. The CDR3 region has the DNA TGTGCCAGCAGTCCGGGACAGCTCTCCCGGGGCGACGAGCAGTACTTC.

This CDR3 reads CASSEWAGLYTIYF. CDR3 coding DNA: TGTGCCAGCAGTGAATGGGCAGGGCTCTACACCATATATTTT. The rearrangement uses TRBV6-1 and TRBJ1-3, with D possibly TRBD1 on 5 matching bases. Germline V gene data show CDR1 as MNHNS and CDR2 as SASEGT. This CDR3 comprises 14 residues. Trimming cost V 2 bases and J 8 bases, with 13 bases left between them.

This clone was seen only once. The V gene is TRBV5-1, the J gene TRBJ2-3; the match to TRBD2 covers 10 bases. J lost 0 bases, V lost 3 bases, and 4 bases had no gene match. CDR3 length equals 16 residues. Germline values: CDR1 SGHRS, CDR2 YFSETQ. CDR3 region: CASSWGLASSTDTQYF. Written as DNA, the CDR3 is TGCGCCAGCAGCTGGGGACTAGCGTCTAGCACAGATACGCAGTATTTT.

This chain joins TRBV28 and TRBJ1-5, with TRBD1 as a possible D gene (5 bases). The CDR3 runs to 15 residues. Germline CDR1 MDHEN, CDR2 SYDVKM. V lost 3 bases and J lost 0, with 9 bases in between. The CDR3 here is CASSLVGDSNQPQHF. The CDR3 DNA reads as TGTGCCAGCAGTTTGGTAGGGGATAGCAATCAGCCCCAGCATTTT.

This chain uses TRBV6-1 with TRBJ1-2, with D unclear. Between the trimmed V and J ends, which lost 5 bases and 1 base, there was a span of 11 bases. Germline CDR1 and CDR2: MNHNS and SASEGT. The CDR3 loop spans 14 amino acids. CDR3 nucleotides: TGTGCCAGCAGTCCCCGTGGCCATAACTATGGCTACACCTTC. This codes for CASSPRGHNYGYTF.

The chain joins TRBV27 to TRBJ1-1, with TRBD1 identical over 10 bases. The CDR3 consists of 14 residues. Per the germline V gene, CDR1 is MNHEY and CDR2 is SMNVEV (reference sequence). After removal of 5 bases from V and 3 bases from J, the junction contained 3 bases not matched to a gene. The DNA for the CDR3 is TGTGCCAGCAGTACGGGACAGGGGTACACTGAAGCTTTCTTT. Translation: CASSTGQGYTEAFF.

The gene calls are TRBV15 and TRBJ1-5, with 7 nucleotides matching TRBD1. V shed 4 bases, J shed 4 bases, and the junction held 4 bases outside the gene matches. This CDR3 has 14 residues. Germline V gene sequence: CDR1 LNHNV, CDR2 YYDKDF (reference sequence). CDR3 DNA sequence: TGTGCCACCAGCACTCGACAGGGAAATCAGCCCCAGCATTTT. It specifies CATSTRQGNQPQHF.

The rearrangement uses TRBV5-1 and TRBJ2-1; D ambiguous. V dropped 0 bases and J dropped 0 bases, with 7 bases sitting between them. CDR3 size: 15 residues. Per the germline V gene, CDR1 is SGHRS and CDR2 is YFSETQ. The CDR3 nucleotides read TGCGCCAGCAGCTTGGATATTAGCTCCTACAATGAGCAGTTCTTC. Translating gives CASSLDISSYNEQFF.